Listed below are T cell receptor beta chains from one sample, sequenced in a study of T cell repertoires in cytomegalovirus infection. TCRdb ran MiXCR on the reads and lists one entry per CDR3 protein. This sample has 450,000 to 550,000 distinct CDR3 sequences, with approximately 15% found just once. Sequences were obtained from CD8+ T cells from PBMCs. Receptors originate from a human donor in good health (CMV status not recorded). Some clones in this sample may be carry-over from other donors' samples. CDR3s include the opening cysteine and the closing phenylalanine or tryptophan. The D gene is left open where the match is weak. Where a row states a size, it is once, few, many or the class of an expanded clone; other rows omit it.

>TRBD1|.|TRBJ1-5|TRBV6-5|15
TGTGCCAGCAGTCCCAGGGGGGCAAGCAATCAGCCCCAGCATTTT
CASSPRGASNQPQHF
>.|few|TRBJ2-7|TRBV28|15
TGTGCCAGCAGTTTATTCCGGACAAGCTCCTACGAGCAGTACTTC
CASSLFRTSSYEQYF
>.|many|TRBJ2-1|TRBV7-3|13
TGTGCCAGCAGCACCACTAGTGACAATGAGCAGTTCTTC
CASSTTSDNEQFF
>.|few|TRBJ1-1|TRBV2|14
TGTGCCAGCAGTCCCTGGACAGCGAACACTGAAGCTTTCTTT
CASSPWTANTEAFF
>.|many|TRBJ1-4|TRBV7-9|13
TGTGCCAGCAGCCCCTCAGAGAATGAAAAACTGTTTTTT
CASSPSENEKLFF
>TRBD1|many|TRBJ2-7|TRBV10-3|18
TGTGCCATCAGTTTTTCCGGGACAGACTACGAACCCCAATACGAGCAGTACTTC
CAISFSGTDYEPQYEQYF
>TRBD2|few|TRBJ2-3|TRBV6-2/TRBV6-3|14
TGTGCCAGCAGTAACGGACTAGCGACAGATACGCAGTATTTT
CASSNGLATDTQYF
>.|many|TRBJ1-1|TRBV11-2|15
TGTGCCAGCAGCTTTGTCGGGCAGGGAAACGTTGAAGCTTTCTTT
CASSFVGQGNVEAFF
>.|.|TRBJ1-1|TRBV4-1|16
TGCGCCAGCAGCCAAGTCCAGGGGACCATGAACACTGAAGCTTTCTTT
CASSQVQGTMNTEAFF
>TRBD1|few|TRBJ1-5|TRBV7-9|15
TGTGCCAGCAGCCCAGGGGGAGAGGGCAATCAGCCCCAGCATTTT
CASSPGGEGNQPQHF
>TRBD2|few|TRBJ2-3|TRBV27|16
TGTGCCAGCAGTTTCGGGCTAGCGGCTAGCACAGATACGCAGTATTTT
CASSFGLAASTDTQYF
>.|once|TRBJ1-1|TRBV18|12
TGTGCCAGCTCACCGGGACCACTAGAAGCTTTCTTT
CASSPGPLEAFF
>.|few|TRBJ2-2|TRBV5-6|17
TGTGCCAGCAGCTTGGAGTTTCGGACAGCAAACACCGGGGAGCTGTTTTTT
CASSLEFRTANTGELFF
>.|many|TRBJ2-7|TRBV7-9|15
TGTGCCAGCAGCAGCCGGGACACCTATGACTACGAGCAGTACTTC
CASSSRDTYDYEQYF
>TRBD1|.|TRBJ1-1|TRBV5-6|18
TGTGCCAGCAGCTTGGAGGGACAGGGGGCTCTGTCGGTAACTGAAGCTTTCTTT
CASSLEGQGALSVTEAFF
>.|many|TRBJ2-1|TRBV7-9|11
TGTGCCAGCAGCCGGGGTGGTGAGCAGTTCTTC
CASSRGGEQFF
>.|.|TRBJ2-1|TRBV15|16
TGTGCCACCAGCAGAGATTGGCTGCAATCCTACAATGAGCAGTTCTTC
CATSRDWLQSYNEQFF
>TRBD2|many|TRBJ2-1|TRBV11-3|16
TGTGCCAGCAGCTTAGGAGGACTAGCGCCTACCAATGAGCAGTTCTTC
CASSLGGLAPTNEQFF
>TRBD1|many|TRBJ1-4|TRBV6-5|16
TGTGCCAGCAGTTACCTCGGACAGGGCTTCAATGAAAAACTGTTTTTT
CASSYLGQGFNEKLFF
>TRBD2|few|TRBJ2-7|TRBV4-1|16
TGCGCCAGCAGCCCCTTTGTTGAGCGGGGACCCTACGAGCAGTACTTC
CASSPFVERGPYEQYF
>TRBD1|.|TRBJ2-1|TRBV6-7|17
TGTGCCAGCAGATTAGGACAGGGGGTAGGCTCCTACAATGAGCAGTTCTTC
CASRLGQGVGSYNEQFF
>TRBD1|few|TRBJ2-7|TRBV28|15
TGTGCCAGCAGTTGGGACAGGGGGGTGACCTACGAGCAGTACTTC
CASSWDRGVTYEQYF
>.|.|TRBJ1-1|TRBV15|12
TGTGCCACCAGCCCGGAGGGAGCCGAAGCTTTCTTT
CATSPEGAEAFF
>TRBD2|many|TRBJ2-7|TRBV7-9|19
TGTGCCAGCAGCTCCACTGGGGGCGGGAGGGTCGGGCCCTCCTACGAGCAGTACTTC
CASSSTGGGRVGPSYEQYF
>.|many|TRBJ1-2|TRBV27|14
TGTGCCAGCAGTTACTTACAGGGCCTTAATGGCTACACCTTC
CASSYLQGLNGYTF
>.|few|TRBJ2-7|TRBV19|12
TGTGCCAGTAGTATCGGGACCTACGAGCAGTACTTC
CASSIGTYEQYF
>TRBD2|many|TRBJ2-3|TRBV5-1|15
TGCGCCAGCAGCCCCGGACTAGAGGACACAGATACGCAGTATTTT
CASSPGLEDTDTQYF
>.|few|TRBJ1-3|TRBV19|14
TGTGCCAGTAGTATGCAGGGGACTGGAAACACCATATATTTT
CASSMQGTGNTIYF
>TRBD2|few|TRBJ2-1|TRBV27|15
TGTGCCAGCAGTTTAACTAGCGGGGTCCTCAATGAGCAGTTCTTC
CASSLTSGVLNEQFF
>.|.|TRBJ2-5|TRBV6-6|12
TGTGCCAGCACCGGCCAGAGGGAGACCCAGTACTTC
CASTGQRETQYF
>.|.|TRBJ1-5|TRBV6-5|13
TGTGCCAGCAGCCCACAGGGACTGCAGCCCCAGCATTTT
CASSPQGLQPQHF
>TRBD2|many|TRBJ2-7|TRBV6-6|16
TGTGCCAGCAGTTACCGGCGGGAAGGGAGGGCCTGGGAGCAGTACTTC
CASSYRREGRAWEQYF
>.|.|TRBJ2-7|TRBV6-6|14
TGTGCCAGCAGTGACAAGTCTTTTCCCTACGAGCAGTACTTC
CASSDKSFPYEQYF
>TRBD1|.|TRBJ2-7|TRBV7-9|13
TGTGCCAGCAGCTCCAGAGGGGGCTACAAGCAGTACTTC
CASSSRGGYKQYF
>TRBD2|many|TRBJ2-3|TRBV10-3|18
TGTGCCATCGGCGCAACGAGCGGGAGTTCCCTTAGCACAGATACGCAGTATTTT
CAIGATSGSSLSTDTQYF
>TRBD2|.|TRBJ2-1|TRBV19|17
TGTGCCAGTAGTATCTATAGCGGGGGTAGCTCCTACAATGAGCAGTTCTTC
CASSIYSGGSSYNEQFF
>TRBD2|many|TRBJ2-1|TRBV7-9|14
TGTGCCAGCAGTTCGGGACTAGCGGGGGATGAGCAGTTCTTC
CASSSGLAGDEQFF
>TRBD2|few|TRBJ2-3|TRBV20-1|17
TGCAGTGCTAGAGATCCGGAATTAAGCGGGAGAGGAGATACGCAGTATTTT
CSARDPELSGRGDTQYF
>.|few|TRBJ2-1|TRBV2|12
TGTGCCAGCAGGGGCAGGTACTATGAGCAGTTCTTC
CASRGRYYEQFF
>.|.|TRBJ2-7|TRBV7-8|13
TGTGCCAGCAGCGTCAAATGTGGGGGCGAGCAGTACTTC
CASSVKCGGEQYF
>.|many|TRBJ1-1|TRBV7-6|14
TGTGCCAGCAGTTCCGGGGATCTCGCGGCTGAAGCTTTCTTT
CASSSGDLAAEAFF
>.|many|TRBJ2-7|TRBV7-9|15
TGTGCCAGCAGCTCCCCCGGCGGGTCCGGCTACGAGCAGTACTTC
CASSSPGGSGYEQYF
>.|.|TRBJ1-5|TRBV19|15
TGTGCCAGTAGTATAGACGGAGGACGTGGTCAGCCCCAGCATTTT
CASSIDGGRGQPQHF
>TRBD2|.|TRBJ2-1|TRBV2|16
TGTGCCAGCAGCGTCATCGAGCGGGAGGCCTACAATGAGCAGTTCTTC
CASSVIEREAYNEQFF
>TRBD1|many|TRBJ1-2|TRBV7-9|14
TGTGCCAGCAGTACAGGGGGCGAGAACTATGGCTACACCTTC
CASSTGGENYGYTF
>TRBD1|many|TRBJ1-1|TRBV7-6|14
TGTGCCAGCAGCTTATTGGGGACAGGGGGTGAAGCTTTCTTT
CASSLLGTGGEAFF